A selection of T cell receptor beta chains follows, all from one sample in a study of T cell responses to AZD1222 COVID-19 vaccine. Sequencing used immunoSEQ multiplex PCR; TCRdb keeps in-frame clones, though not all of them. The sample consists of 90,000 to 120,000 clones, around 87% of them appearing once. The starting material was peripheral blood, obtained on day 0 of AZD1222 vaccination. Source of these receptors: an adult in good health. CDR3s include the opening cysteine and the closing phenylalanine or tryptophan. The D gene is left open where the match is weak. Where a row states a size, it is once, few, many or the class of an expanded clone; other rows omit it.

V	D	size	length	J	DNA	CDR3
TRBV18	TRBD2	.	17	TRBJ2-3	TGTGCCAGCTCACCATTCCCCAGCGGGGGACGCACAGATACGCAGTATTTT	CASSPFPSGGRTDTQYF
TRBV5-1	TRBD1	few	17	TRBJ1-1	TGCGCCAGTCGTAAAGGGACAGGGGGCGCGGGTAGCACTGAAGCTTTCTTT	CASRKGTGGAGSTEAFF
TRBV7-6	.	.	13	TRBJ2-7	TGTGCCAGCAGCCGCTACAGTTCCTACGAGCAGTACTTC	CASSRYSSYEQYF
TRBV5-1	TRBD1	.	15	TRBJ1-4	TGCGCCAGCAGCTCATTAGGGACAGGGGATGAAAAACTGTTTTTT	CASSSLGTGDEKLFF
TRBV5-4	TRBD1	.	15	TRBJ1-1	TGTGCCAGCAGCTCCCCGGGACAGGTCAACACTGAAGCTTTCTTT	CASSSPGQVNTEAFF
TRBV6-4	TRBD2	.	15	TRBJ2-3	TGTGCCAGCAGTGACTCGGCTAGCGGGGGGGATACGCAGTATTTT	CASSDSASGGDTQYF
TRBV30	.	.	13	TRBJ2-3	TGTGCCTGGAAGGGGTTTAGCACAGATACGCAGTATTTT	CAWKGFSTDTQYF
TRBV2	.	.	11	TRBJ2-7	TGTGCCAGCAGTTCCGTCTACGAGCAGTACTTC	CASSSVYEQYF
TRBV7-3	.	.	13	TRBJ2-2	TGTGCCAGCAGCCCAAGGGTTGGCGGGGAGCTGTTTTTT	CASSPRVGGELFF
TRBV18	TRBD1	.	15	TRBJ2-7	TGTGCCAGCTCAGAACTCGGACAGGGGGGACACGAGCAGTACTTC	CASSELGQGGHEQYF
TRBV6-2/TRBV6-3	.	.	12	TRBJ1-2	TGTGCCAGCAGTTACCTGAACTATGGCTACACCTTC	CASSYLNYGYTF
TRBV7-2	TRBD1	.	14	TRBJ1-2	TGTGCCAGCAGCTTAGACAGGGGTTCCTATGGCTACACCTTC	CASSLDRGSYGYTF
TRBV5-5	TRBD1	few	18	TRBJ1-6	TGTGCCAGCAGCTTGAGCAACAGGGGGCGTACCGGGAATTCACCCCTCCACTTT	CASSLSNRGRTGNSPLHF
TRBV28	TRBD1	once	15	TRBJ2-7	TGTGCCAGCAGTTGGACAGGGCAAAGCTCCTACGAGCAGTACTTC	CASSWTGQSSYEQYF
TRBV6-5	.	few	13	TRBJ1-2	TGTGCCGGATCAAGGGGGAGGGAAGGGGGCTACACCTTC	CAGSRGREGGYTF
TRBV27	TRBD1	.	14	TRBJ2-7	TGTGCCAGCAGCCGTGGGACAGAAAACTACGAGCAGTACTTC	CASSRGTENYEQYF
TRBV5-1	.	.	14	TRBJ1-4	TGCGCCAGCAGCTTCGATAGGGTCAATGAAAAACTGTTTTTT	CASSFDRVNEKLFF
TRBV6-4	.	.	18	TRBJ2-2	TGTGCCAGCAGCCCCTACCCTAAGGGGGGGCATGGTACCGGGGAGCTGTTTTTT	CASSPYPKGGHGTGELFF
TRBV4-3	.	.	15	TRBJ2-7	TGCGCCAGCAGCCAAGATCCCCAGGCCACCTACGAGCAGTACTTC	CASSQDPQATYEQYF
TRBV12-3/TRBV12-4	.	.	13	TRBJ1-3	TGTGCCAGCGGGGATTTCTCTGGAAACACCATATATTTT	CASGDFSGNTIYF